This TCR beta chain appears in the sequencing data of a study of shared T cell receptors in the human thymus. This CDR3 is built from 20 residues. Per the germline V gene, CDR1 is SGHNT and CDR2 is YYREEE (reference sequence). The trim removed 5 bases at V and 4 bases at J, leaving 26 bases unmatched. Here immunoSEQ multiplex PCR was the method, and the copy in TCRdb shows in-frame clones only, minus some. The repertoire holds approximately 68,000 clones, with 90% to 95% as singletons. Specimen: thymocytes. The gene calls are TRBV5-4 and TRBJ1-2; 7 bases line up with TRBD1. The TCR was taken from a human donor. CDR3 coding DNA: TGTGCCAGCAGACATAAAGGGGGACAATATAGGGGACAGCCTTTCTATGGCTACACCTTC. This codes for CASRHKGGQYRGQPFYGYTF.